In this sample, the clone carrying this T cell receptor beta chain turned up a few times. The patients had localized lung adenocarcinoma, a non-small cell subtype. The V gene's germline CDR1 is MGHRA and CDR2 YSYEKL. This CDR3 has 18 residues. Trimming left V 2 bases short and J 0 bases short, with 16 bases between. This sample is drawn from a study of CD4 and CD8 cells across lung adenocarcinoma regions. TCRdb fed the PCR reads into MiXCR, producing one record per CDR3 protein. The table lists 4,500 to 6,000 distinct CDR3 sequences, about 60% of them singletons, with more than 15% in the top ten. The chain has TRBV4-1 and TRBJ1-4; D might be TRBD1 (6 bases). The specimen sequenced was CD4+ T cells from the center of a lung tumor. This clonotype originated in a male donor with lung adenocarcinoma. The CD4 and CD8 labels of this study may be unreliable. DNA of the CDR3: TGCGCCAGCAGCCAATTTGAGACAGGCTGGGCAACTAATGAAAAACTGTTTTTT. This encodes CASSQFETGWATNEKLFF.